This T cell receptor beta chain was sequenced during a study of cytotoxic CD8 clonotypes in ibrutinib-treated CLL (dated by TCRdb to about 2021). Regarding the study in general: The cohort included about 15 treatment-naive and approximately eleven relapsed/refractory patients; some 18 were IGHV unmutated. Response samples were obtained after a median of 12 months of treatment, with a range of roughly 6 to 40 months. Cryopreserved peripheral blood mononuclear cells were collected before treatment, at response, and at either disease progression or sustained remission. Patients were still on ibrutinib when every remission and progressive disease sample was collected. On average, each sample yielded about 250,000 productive templates and 85,000 to 95,000 productive rearrangements. Partial responses were observed in roughly 24 patients and complete responses in 2; after a median follow-up of around 68 months, remission was maintained in around 14 patients and progression was observed in some twelve. Of the 90 or so participants in the trial, 25 to 30 had longitudinal samples available. Here is what the overall study found, with its caveats: At ibrutinib response clonality went up, during sustained remission it held steady, and at progression it dropped back toward baseline. Lymph node repertoires were not examined, and the timing of sampling was not matched between patients in sustained remission and those whose disease progressed. Public clonotypes were found to be uncommon and were observed to contract or remain stable during treatment; the increase in clonality was shown to reflect expansion of private clonotypes at ibrutinib response. Baseline clonality was found to be higher than that of age-matched healthy donors and was strongly correlated with circulating CD8+ T-cell counts.

The meaning of the sample's time point label: roughly 2 years on ibrutinib. Roughly 1.9 micrograms of genomic DNA were extracted from cryopreserved PBMCs for TCR beta library preparation. High-throughput TCR beta sequencing was performed on longitudinal blood samples from CLL patients receiving ibrutinib monotherapy. Patients were enrolled in a phase 2 open-label single-center ibrutinib monotherapy trial. The goal of deep resolution MiSeq sequencing was a depth between 1 in 1 million and 1 in 200,000 T cells, and coverage averaged 10x per clonotype. The immunoSEQ hsTCRB Kit was used to generate TCR beta libraries. Concerning the study's data processing: The data were analyzed with ImmunoSEQ Analyzer and ImmunoSEQ Data Assistant, and V, D and J gene assignments followed IMGT definitions. Clonality, which ranges from 0 to 1, was calculated as one minus the normalized Shannon entropy of productive rearrangement frequencies. Public clonotype analysis was restricted to overrepresented clonotypes comprising at least 0.05% of each patient's repertoire. About a dozen age-matched healthy donor repertoires from immuneACCESS were used as controls for clonality. Drawn from immuneACCESS, this table holds only the in-frame rearrangements with V and J called that TCRdb kept. Clones are partly lost; checked studies trace under half to an unresolved V gene and leave the rest unexplained. From that table come the V and J calls and clone size; the DNA was used to work out D and trimming. The sample table contains roughly 150,000 clones; only one count was recorded for around 80% of them. The top ten constitute 4.6% of the sample.

As concerns this clone: Its cognate antigen has yet to be identified. No clone much larger than this one lies a single base away; base qualities are absent.

From its cysteine to its phenylalanine, the CDR3 spans 13 amino acids. Kept here is only the CDR3 DNA, which spans 39 bases and is read in frame from base 1. Taken from the germline V gene, the CDR1 and CDR2 loops are SGHRS and YFSETQ. Clipping removes 4 bases from V and 8 bases from J, with 6 as the unmatched junction base count. This receptor chain uses TRBV5-1 and TRBJ2-5; 9 middle bases align to TRBD1. The specimen was PBMCs, collected after 24 months of ibrutinib treatment. The sequence came from a human donor with chronic lymphocytic leukemia. For the CDR3, the sequence is CASSVDRGGTQYF. The sequence in DNA is TGCGCCAGCAGCGTAGACAGGGGGGGAACCCAGTACTTC.